This record covers a single T cell receptor (beta chain). This sample is drawn from a study of blood T cell repertoires in COVID-19. Study-wide context: Acute-phase and convalescent COVID-19 samples originated in the United States, Italy and Spain. PBMCs, B-cell-depleted T cells, or T cells provided the cDNA or gDNA that made up the material.

CDR3 size: 14 residues. From germline, CDR1 is MNHGY and CDR2 SVAAGI. Losses at the gene ends were 8 bases for V and 5 bases for J; bases not matched to a gene: 9. In the original workflow: Reference gene primers were amplified, and this amplification served to estimate nucleated cell counts. Sequencing was performed with immunoSEQ multiplex PCR; in TCRdb, only in-frame clones are kept and a portion is missing. V and J calls and clone size follow that table, whereas D and trimming were derived from the DNA. The sample has a few hundred thousand clones, 81% seen once. The J gene is TRBJ1-2, the V gene TRBV6-9, with 9 nucleotides matching TRBD1. The TCR was taken from a human donor with acute or convalescent COVID-19. The donor label of this sample is uncertain. Sequenced: peripheral blood. DNA for the CDR3: TGTGCCAGCCCCACAGGGGGCTACAGGTATGGCTACACCTTC. This codes for CASPTGGYRYGYTF.